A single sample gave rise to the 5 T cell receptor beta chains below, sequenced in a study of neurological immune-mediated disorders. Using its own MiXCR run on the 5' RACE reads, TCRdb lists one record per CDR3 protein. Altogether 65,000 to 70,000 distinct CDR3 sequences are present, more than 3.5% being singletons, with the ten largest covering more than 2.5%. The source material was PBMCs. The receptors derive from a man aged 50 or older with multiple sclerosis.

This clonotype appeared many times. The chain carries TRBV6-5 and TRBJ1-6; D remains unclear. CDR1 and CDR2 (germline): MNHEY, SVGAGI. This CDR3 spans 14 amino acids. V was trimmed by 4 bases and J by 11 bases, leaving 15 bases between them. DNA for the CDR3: TGTGCCAGCAGTTTGGTCGGTGGAACGGCACCCCTCCACTTT. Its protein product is CASSLVGGTAPLHF.

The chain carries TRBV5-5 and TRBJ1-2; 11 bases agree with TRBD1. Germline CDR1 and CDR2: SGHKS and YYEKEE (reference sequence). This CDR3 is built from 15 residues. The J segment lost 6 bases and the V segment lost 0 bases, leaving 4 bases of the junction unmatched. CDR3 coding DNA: TGTGCCAGCAGCTTGGGGACAGGGGGCATCAATGGCTACACCTTC. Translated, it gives CASSLGTGGINGYTF.

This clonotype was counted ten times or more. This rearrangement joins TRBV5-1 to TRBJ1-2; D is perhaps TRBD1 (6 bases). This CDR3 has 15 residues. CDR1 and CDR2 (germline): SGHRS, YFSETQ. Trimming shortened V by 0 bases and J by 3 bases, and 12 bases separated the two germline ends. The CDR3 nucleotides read TGCGCCAGCAGCTTGGACTATACAGGGTACTATGGCTACACCTTC. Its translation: CASSLDYTGYYGYTF. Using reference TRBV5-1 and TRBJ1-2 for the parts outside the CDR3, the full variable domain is KAGVTQTPRYLIKTRGQQVTLSCSPISGHRSVSWYQQTPGQGLQFLFEYFSETQRNKGNFPGRFSGRQFSNSRSEMNVSTLELGDSALYLCASSLDYTGYYGYTFGSGTRLTVV.

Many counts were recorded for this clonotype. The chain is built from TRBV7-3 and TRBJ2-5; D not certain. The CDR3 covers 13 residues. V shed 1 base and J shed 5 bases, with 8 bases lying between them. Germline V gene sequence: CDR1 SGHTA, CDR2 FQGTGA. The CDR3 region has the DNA TGTGCCAGCAGCTTAAGTCCTTCCGAGACCCAGTACTTC. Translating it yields CASSLSPSETQYF.

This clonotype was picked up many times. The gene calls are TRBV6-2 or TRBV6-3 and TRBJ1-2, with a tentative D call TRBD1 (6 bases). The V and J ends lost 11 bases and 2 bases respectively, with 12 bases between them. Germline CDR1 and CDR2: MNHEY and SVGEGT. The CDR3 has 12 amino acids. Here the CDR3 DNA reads TGTGCCTCCCACAGGGACAACTATGGCTACACCTTC. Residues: CASHRDNYGYTF.